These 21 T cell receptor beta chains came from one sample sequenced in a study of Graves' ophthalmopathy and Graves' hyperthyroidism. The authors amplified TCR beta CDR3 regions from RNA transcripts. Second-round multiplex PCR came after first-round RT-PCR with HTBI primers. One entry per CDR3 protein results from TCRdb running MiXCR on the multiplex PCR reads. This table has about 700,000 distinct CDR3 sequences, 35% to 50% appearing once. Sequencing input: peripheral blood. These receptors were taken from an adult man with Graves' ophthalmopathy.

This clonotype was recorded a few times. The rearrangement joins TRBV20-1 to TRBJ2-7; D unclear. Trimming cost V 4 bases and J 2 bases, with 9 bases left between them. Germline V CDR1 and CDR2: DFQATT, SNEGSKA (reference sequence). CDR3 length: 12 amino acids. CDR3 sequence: CSAKTATYEQYF. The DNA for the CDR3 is TGCAGTGCTAAGACTGCTACCTACGAGCAGTACTTC.

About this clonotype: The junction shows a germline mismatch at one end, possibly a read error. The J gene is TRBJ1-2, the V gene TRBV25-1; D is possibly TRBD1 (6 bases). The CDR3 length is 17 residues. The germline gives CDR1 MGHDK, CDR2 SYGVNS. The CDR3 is CASSQEVRIDRSGGYTF. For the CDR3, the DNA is TGCGCCAGCAGCCAAGAGGTCAGGATTGACAGGAGCGGTGGCTACACCTTC.

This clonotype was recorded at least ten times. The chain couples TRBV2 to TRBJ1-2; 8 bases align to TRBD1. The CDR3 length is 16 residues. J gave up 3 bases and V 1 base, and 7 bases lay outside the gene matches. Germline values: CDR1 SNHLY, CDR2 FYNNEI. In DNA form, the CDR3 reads TGTGCCAGCAGTGAAGAACGGGACAGGTATTACTATGGCTACACCTTC. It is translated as CASSEERDRYYYGYTF.

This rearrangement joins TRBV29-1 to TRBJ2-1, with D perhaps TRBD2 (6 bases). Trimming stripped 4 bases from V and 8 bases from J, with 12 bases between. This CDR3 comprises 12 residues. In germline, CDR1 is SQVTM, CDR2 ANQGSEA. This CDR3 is CSVVGGSDEQFF. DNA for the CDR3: TGCAGCGTTGTTGGGGGGAGCGATGAGCAGTTCTTC.

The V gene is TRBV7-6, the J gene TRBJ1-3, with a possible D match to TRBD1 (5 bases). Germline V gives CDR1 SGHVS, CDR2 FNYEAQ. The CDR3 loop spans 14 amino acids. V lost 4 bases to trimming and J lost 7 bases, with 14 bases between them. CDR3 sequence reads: CASSYGTLGNTIYF. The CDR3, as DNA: TGTGCCAGCAGCTACGGGACGTTGGGGAACACCATATATTTT.

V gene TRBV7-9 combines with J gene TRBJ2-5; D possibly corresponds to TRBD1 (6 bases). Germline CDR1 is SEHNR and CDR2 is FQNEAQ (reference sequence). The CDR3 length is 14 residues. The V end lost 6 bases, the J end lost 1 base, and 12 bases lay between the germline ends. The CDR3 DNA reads TGTGCCAGCAGTTCTGGGACACCCCAAGAGACCCAGTACTTC. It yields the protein CASSSGTPQETQYF.

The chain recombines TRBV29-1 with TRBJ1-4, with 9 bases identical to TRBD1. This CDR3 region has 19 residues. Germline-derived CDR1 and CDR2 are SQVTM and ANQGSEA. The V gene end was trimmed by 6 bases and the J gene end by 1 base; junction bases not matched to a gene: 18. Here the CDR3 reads CSVTGGCLGPGVTNEKLFF. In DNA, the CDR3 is TGCAGCGTCACAGGGGGCTGCCTTGGGCCGGGAGTAACTAATGAAAAACTGTTTTTT.

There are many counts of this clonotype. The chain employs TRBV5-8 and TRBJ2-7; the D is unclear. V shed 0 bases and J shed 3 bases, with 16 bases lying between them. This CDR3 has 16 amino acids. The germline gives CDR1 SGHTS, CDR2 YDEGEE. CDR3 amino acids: CASSLGAMPRGYEQYF. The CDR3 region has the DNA TGTGCCAGCAGCTTGGGGGCTATGCCCCGCGGCTACGAGCAGTACTTC.

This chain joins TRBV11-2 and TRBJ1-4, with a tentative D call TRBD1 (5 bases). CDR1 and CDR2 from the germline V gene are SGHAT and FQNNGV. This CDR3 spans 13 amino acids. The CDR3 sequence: CASSPSGNEKLFF. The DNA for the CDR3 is TGTGCTAGCTCTCCGTCAGGGAATGAAAAACTGTTTTTT.

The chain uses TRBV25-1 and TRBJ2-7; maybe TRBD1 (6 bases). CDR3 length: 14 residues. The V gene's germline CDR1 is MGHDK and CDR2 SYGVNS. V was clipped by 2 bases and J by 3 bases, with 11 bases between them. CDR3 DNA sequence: TGTGCCAGCAGTGAAACGGGACAAGTCTACGAGCAGTACTTC. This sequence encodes CASSETGQVYEQYF.

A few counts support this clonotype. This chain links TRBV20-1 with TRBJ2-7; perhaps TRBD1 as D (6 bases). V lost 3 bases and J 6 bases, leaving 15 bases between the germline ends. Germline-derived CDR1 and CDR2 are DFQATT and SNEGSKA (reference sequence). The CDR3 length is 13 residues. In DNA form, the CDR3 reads TGCAGTGCTAGGAGCCACAGGGTCGCCGAGCAGTACTTC. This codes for CSARSHRVAEQYF.

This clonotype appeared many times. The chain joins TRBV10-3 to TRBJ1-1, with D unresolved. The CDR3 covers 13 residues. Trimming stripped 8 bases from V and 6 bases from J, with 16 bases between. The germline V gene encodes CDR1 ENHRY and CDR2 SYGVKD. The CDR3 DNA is TGTGCCATCCGGGCAGGTAGGTCTGCTGAAGCTTTCTTT. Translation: CAIRAGRSAEAFF.

The DNA for the CDR3 is TGTGCCAGTAGAAATCGGGACGGGCGCAATCAGCCCCAGCATTTT. It translates to CASRNRDGRNQPQHF. The chain combines TRBV19 with TRBJ1-5; tentative D call: TRBD1 (5 bases). This CDR3 has 15 amino acids. Germline V CDR1 and CDR2: LNHDA, SQIVND (reference sequence). The V gene lost 6 bases and the J gene lost 2 bases, with 14 bases spanning the gap.

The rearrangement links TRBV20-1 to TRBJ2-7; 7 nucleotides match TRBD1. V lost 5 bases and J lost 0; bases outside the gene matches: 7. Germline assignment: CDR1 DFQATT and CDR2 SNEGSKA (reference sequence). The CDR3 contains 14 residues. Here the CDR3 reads CSAQSTGSSYEQYF. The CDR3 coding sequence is TGCAGTGCTCAATCGACAGGGAGCTCCTACGAGCAGTACTTC.

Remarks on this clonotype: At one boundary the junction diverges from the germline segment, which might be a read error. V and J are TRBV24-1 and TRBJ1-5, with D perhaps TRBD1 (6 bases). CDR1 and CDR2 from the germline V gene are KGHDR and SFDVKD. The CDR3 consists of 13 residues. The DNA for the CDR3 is TGTGCCAGCAGTGAACAGGGCAGCCAGCCCCAGCATTTT. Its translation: CASSEQGSQPQHF.

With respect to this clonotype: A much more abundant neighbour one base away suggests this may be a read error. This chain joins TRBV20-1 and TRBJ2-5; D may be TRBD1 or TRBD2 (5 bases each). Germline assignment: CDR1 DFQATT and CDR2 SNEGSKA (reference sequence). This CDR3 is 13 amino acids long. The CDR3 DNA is TGCAATGCTAGGGACGGTCCCCGAGAGACCCAGTACTTC. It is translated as CNARDGPRETQYF.

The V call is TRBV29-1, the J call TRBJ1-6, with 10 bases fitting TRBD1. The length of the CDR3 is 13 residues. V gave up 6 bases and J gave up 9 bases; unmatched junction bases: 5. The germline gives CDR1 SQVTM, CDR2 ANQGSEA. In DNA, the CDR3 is TGCAGCGTAGGGACAGGGGAAGGTTCACCCCTCCACTTT. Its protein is CSVGTGEGSPLHF.

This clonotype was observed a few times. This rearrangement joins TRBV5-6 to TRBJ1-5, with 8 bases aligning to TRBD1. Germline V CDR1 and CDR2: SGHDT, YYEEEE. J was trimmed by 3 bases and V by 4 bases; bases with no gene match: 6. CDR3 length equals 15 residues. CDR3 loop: CASSLADRDNQPQHF. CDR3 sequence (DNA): TGTGCCAGCAGCCTGGCGGACAGGGACAATCAGCCCCAGCATTTT.

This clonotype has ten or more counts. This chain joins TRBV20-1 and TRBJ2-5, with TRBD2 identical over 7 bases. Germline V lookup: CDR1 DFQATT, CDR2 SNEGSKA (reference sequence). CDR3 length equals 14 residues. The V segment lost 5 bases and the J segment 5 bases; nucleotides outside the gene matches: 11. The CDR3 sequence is CSAAAWRGRETQYF. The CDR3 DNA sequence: TGCAGTGCTGCGGCGTGGCGGGGGAGGGAGACCCAGTACTTC.

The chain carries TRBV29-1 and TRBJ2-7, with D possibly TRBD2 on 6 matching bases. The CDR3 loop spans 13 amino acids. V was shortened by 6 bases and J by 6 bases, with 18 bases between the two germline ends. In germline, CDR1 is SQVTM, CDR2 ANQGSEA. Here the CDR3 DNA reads TGCAGCGTAGCTCAGGGAGGTAGGGGCGAGCAGTACTTC. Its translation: CSVAQGGRGEQYF.

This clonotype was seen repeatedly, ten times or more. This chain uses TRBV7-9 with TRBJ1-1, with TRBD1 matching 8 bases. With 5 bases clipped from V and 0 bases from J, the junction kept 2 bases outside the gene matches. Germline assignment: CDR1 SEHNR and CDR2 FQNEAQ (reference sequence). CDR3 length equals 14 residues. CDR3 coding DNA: TGTGCCAGCAGCCAGGGGGCCATGAACACTGAAGCTTTCTTT. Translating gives CASSQGAMNTEAFF.